This section outlines one T cell receptor beta chain sequence together with its context. The antigen is undetermined. The data originate from a study of cytomegalovirus exposure and HLA in healthy donors. Study-level findings and limits: Despite most TCR sequences being rare, some public TCRs occurred in many donors. Later, an analysis found that TCR clusters from the first cohort tended to co-occur in the roughly 110 validation repertoires. A few CMV-associated chains were confirmed in vitro to be specific for CMV antigens. Investigators reported under 200 TCR beta chains as tied to cytomegalovirus.

Trimming stripped 2 bases from V and 0 bases from J, with 8 bases between. CDR1 and CDR2 (germline): MNHNS, SASEGT. CDR3 length equals 14 residues. Sequencing was performed with immunoSEQ multiplex PCR; in TCRdb, only in-frame clones are kept and a portion is missing. The sample contains about 140,000 clones, around four fifths of which appear only once. This sequence was found in a woman aged 30 to 39 in good health and CMV-seronegative. The chain couples TRBV6-1 to TRBJ2-7, with D possibly matching TRBD1 (6 bases). The material sequenced was PBMCs. The CDR3 DNA follows: TGTGCCAGCAGTGAAACAGGGCCCTCCTACGAGCAGTACTTC. It yields the protein CASSETGPSYEQYF.